This TCR beta chain was captured by sequencing in a study of molecular identifiers for immune sequencing clone quantification. TCRdb reanalysed the PCR reads using MiXCR and keeps one entry per CDR3 protein. Here the sample spans fewer than 75,000 distinct CDR3 sequences, roughly 17% being singletons. This clonotype occurred many times. This TCR came from a human donor in good health. Some libraries in this study had Jurkat cell RNA spiked in. Sequenced material: naive CD8+ T cells from blood, with Jurkat cell RNA spiked in. As to subset: FACS-sorted CD8+CD4-CCR7+CD45RA+ naive T cells.

CDR3 bases: TGTGCCAGCAGGGGTGGACTCCACCCCATCACAGATACGCAGTATTTT. Its translation: CASRGGLHPITDTQYF. The V and J genes are TRBV2 and TRBJ2-3, with D perhaps matching TRBD2 (5 bases). The CDR3 has 16 residues. CDR1 SNHLY and CDR2 FYNNEI come from the germline V gene. The V gene lost 6 bases and the J gene lost 2 bases, with 18 bases spanning the gap.